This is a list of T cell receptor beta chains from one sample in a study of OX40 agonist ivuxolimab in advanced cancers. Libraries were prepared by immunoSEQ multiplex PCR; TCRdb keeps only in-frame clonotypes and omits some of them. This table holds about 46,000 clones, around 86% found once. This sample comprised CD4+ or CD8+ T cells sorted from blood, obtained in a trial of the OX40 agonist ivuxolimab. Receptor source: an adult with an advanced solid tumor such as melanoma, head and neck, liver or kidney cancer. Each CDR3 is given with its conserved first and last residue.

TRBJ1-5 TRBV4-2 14 CASSQGSSNQPQHF
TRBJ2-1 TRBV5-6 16 CASSAGGGIRDNEQFF
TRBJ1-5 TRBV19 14 CASSRGGGLPPQHF
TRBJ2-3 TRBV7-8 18 CASKVTGDPRPLSDTQYF
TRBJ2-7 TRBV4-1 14 CASSPGTSGYEQYF
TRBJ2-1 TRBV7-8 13 CASSLGSGTWQFF
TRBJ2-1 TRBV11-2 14 CASSGQGEYNEQFF
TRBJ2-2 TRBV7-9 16 CASTPPRTPNTGELFF
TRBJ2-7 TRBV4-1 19 CASSQVSVAYSPQAYEQYF
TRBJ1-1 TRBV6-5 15 CASSYAGRRSTEAFF
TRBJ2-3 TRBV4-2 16 CASSQGGVSTADTQYF
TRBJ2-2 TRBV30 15 CAWSLGTGNTGELFF
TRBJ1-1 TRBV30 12 CAWSVRGSEAFF
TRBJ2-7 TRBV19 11 CATGSSYEQYF
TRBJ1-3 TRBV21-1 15 CASSKVGDSGNTIYF
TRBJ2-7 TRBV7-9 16 CASSLGGPGTAYEQYF
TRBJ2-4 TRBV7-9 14 CASSLVAGENIQYF
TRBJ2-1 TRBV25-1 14 CASNQGSSYNEQFF
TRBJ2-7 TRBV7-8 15 CASSVFGSMGYEQYF
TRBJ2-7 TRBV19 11 CASTSAYEQYF
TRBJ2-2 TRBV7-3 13 CASSLAGTGELFF
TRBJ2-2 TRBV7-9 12 CASSLGTGELFF
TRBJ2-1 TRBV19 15 CASSISGSPYNEQFF
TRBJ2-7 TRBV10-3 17 CAISEWQIDTKQYEQYF
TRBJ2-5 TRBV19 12 CASSYRGETQYF
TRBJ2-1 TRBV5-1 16 CASSNRLAGTYNEQFF
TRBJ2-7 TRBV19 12 CASSIEGYEQYF
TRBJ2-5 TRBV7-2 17 CASSFGFGLASSETQYF
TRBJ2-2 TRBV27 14 CASSTGGISGELFF
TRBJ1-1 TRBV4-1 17 CASSYSGTPDMNTEAFF
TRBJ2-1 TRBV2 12 CAAQAQYNEQFF